Following are 15 T cell receptor beta chains from one sample sequenced in a study of CD8 T cells in ankylosing spondylitis. A single record per CDR3 protein comes from TCRdb applying MiXCR to the 5' RACE reads. The data show some 240,000 distinct CDR3 sequences, about 7% seen once. General study points: For ankylosing spondylitis blood, a TCR beta motif of eight or nine highly homologous variants appeared characteristic.

Antigens for these TCRs are unknown. Sequencing was performed on blood, either unsorted or a sorted T cell fraction (not recorded which). Source of these receptors: a male donor with ankylosing spondylitis.

With regard to this clonotype: The conserved final phenylalanine or tryptophan is absent from the CDR3, which likely points to a read error. The limits of the CDR3 on the DNA are not certain, so only TCRdb's listed CDR3 is given. The rearrangement joins TRBV14 to TRBJ2-1; no DNA check was done on the table's D call, TRBD2. The CDR3 spans 11 residues, counting both ends. Germline-derived CDR1 and CDR2 are SGHDN and FVKESK. This chain's CDR3 is CASSLGLAAFR.

The sample holds many counts of this clonotype. The chain has TRBV20-1 and TRBJ2-1, with 8 positions matching TRBD1. From germline, CDR1 is DFQATT and CDR2 SNEGSKA (reference sequence). V shed 0 bases and J 9 bases; nucleotides not matched to a gene: 4. This CDR3 has 13 amino acids. CDR3 nucleotide sequence: TGCAGTGCTAGAGAGGACAGGGAGTTTGAGCAGTTCTTC. The encoded protein is CSAREDREFEQFF.

The sample holds many counts of this clonotype. The V call is TRBV18, the J call TRBJ1-2; the D is unclear. The germline V and J ends were trimmed by 3 bases and 4 bases, with 9 bases remaining between them. This CDR3 is built from 13 residues. Per germline, CDR1 KGHSH and CDR2 LQKENI. Here the CDR3 reads CASSPVHTYGYTF. The CDR3 DNA reads TGTGCCAGCTCACCCGTTCACACCTATGGCTACACCTTC.

J is TRBJ1-1 and V is TRBV7-9; tentative D call: TRBD1 (5 bases). The CDR3 has 12 residues. Between the trimmed V and J ends, which lost 5 bases and 10 bases, there was a span of 14 bases. CDR1 is SEHNR and CDR2 is FQNEAQ in the germline V gene (reference sequence). The CDR3 is CASSPGGVTAFF. The CDR3, as DNA: TGTGCCAGCAGCCCGGGGGGGGTCACAGCTTTCTTT.

This clonotype was counted only a few times. V and J are TRBV6-4 and TRBJ2-6, with 7 nucleotides matching TRBD2. Germline V CDR1 and CDR2: MRHNA, SNTAGT. Trimming removed 4 bases from V and 0 bases from J; junction bases left unmatched: 0. CDR3 length: 15 amino acids. The CDR3 protein is CASSASGSGANVLTF. Written as DNA, the CDR3 is TGTGCCAGCAGTGCTAGCGGCTCTGGGGCCAACGTCCTGACTTTC.

This clonotype was observed many times. The gene calls are TRBV7-8 and TRBJ2-2; D might be TRBD2 (7 bases). CDR3 size: 15 residues. V dropped 6 bases and J dropped 1 base, with 12 bases sitting between them. Germline loops: CDR1 SGHVS, CDR2 FQNEAQ. DNA for the CDR3: TGTGCCAGCAGATCGGGGGGACAGAACACCGGGGAGCTGTTTTTT. Its protein is CASRSGGQNTGELFF.

This clonotype was counted only a few times. The chain has TRBV28 and TRBJ2-7, with D unresolved. This CDR3 region has 13 residues. Germline CDR1 reads MDHEN; CDR2 reads SYDVKM. V was cut by 3 bases and J by 0 bases, with 6 bases left in between. CDR3 nucleotide sequence: TGTGCCAGCAGTTTGATGGCCTCCTACGAGCAGTACTTC. Translated, it gives CASSLMASYEQYF.

This clonotype occurred many times. The V call is TRBV10-3, the J call TRBJ2-3; D perhaps matches TRBD2 (7 bases). Trimming stripped 6 bases from V and 0 bases from J, with 16 bases between. This CDR3 region has 16 residues. Germline V lookup: CDR1 ENHRY, CDR2 SYGVKD. Here the CDR3 reads CAIRNREGSSTDTQYF. The DNA of the CDR3 is TGTGCCATCAGGAACAGGGAGGGGAGTAGCACAGATACGCAGTATTTT.

This clonotype has a count of ten or more. V and J are TRBV7-9 and TRBJ2-1, with 12 bases that match TRBD2. The CDR3 totals 15 residues. Germline V gene lookup returns CDR1 SEHNR and CDR2 FQNEAQ (reference sequence). J gave up 8 bases and V 6 bases, and 8 bases lay outside the gene matches. The CDR3 DNA reads as TGTGCCAGCAGTCCTCTAGCGGGGGGGCCCCATGAGCAGTTCTTC. Amino acid sequence: CASSPLAGGPHEQFF.

This clonotype was seen a handful of times. The J gene is TRBJ2-5, the V gene TRBV7-3; 11 nucleotides align to TRBD1. From germline, CDR1 is SGHTA and CDR2 FQGTGA. J lost 4 bases, V lost 4 bases, and 5 bases had no gene match. The CDR3 runs to 15 residues. CDR3 loop: CASSWTGGGGETQYF. In DNA, the CDR3 is TGTGCCAGCAGCTGGACAGGGGGCGGGGGAGAGACCCAGTACTTC.

This chain joins TRBV10-3 and TRBJ1-2; D is perhaps TRBD1 (6 bases). CDR1 and CDR2 (germline): ENHRY, SYGVKD. The CDR3 length is 15 residues. The germline V and J ends were trimmed by 2 bases and 2 bases, with 12 bases remaining between them. The CDR3 sequence is CAISEPTGANYGYTF. Written as DNA, the CDR3 is TGTGCCATCAGTGAGCCCACGGGGGCGAACTATGGCTACACCTTC.

In its sample, this clonotype was seen a few times. The CDR3 region is CASSLSGTTNYGYTF. The CDR3 DNA is TGTGCCAGCAGTTTATCCGGGACTACAAACTATGGCTACACCTTC. The chain employs TRBV28 and TRBJ1-2; TRBD1 might be the D (5 bases). Germline-derived CDR1 and CDR2 are MDHEN and SYDVKM. The CDR3 extends over 15 amino acids. Trimming cost V 1 base and J 2 bases, with 11 bases left between them.

This clonotype was observed many times. This chain uses TRBV11-1 with TRBJ2-5; 9 bases agree with TRBD1. Germline V lookup: CDR1 SGHAT, CDR2 FQDESV (reference sequence). The CDR3 covers 18 residues. The ends lost 2 bases at V and 1 base at J; junction bases unmatched: 11. The CDR3 is CASSLSGPGTGLQETQYF. The CDR3 nucleotides are TGTGCCAGCAGCTTAAGTGGCCCCGGGACAGGGCTCCAAGAGACCCAGTACTTC.

This clonotype appeared a few times. This sequence joins TRBV6-2 or TRBV6-3 and TRBJ2-5; D possibly corresponds to TRBD2 (5 bases). CDR1 MNHEY and CDR2 SVGEGT come from the germline V gene. This CDR3 contains 19 residues. Trimming removed 0 bases from V and 1 base from J, with 21 bases in between. CDR3 sequence: CASSYSPVLLGRGQETQYF. DNA of the CDR3: TGTGCCAGCAGTTACTCTCCGGTATTGCTGGGTCGGGGCCAAGAGACCCAGTACTTC.

This clonotype was seen many times. Here the CDR3 DNA reads TGTGCCAGCAGCTTAGGCAGGAATGAAGCTTTCTTT. This sequence encodes CASSLGRNEAFF. The chain carries TRBV7-9 and TRBJ1-1; no clear D. CDR1 is SEHNR, CDR2 FQNEAQ, per germline (reference sequence). The CDR3 runs to 12 residues. V gave up 1 base and J gave up 7 bases, with 7 bases separating them.